A selection of T cell receptor beta chains follows, all from one sample in a study of blood T cell repertoires in COVID-19. Generated by immunoSEQ multiplex PCR, the TCRdb table keeps only in-frame clones and is missing some. The repertoire holds just over 90,000 clones, with approximately 86% as singletons. Sequencing input: peripheral blood. These receptors came from an elderly woman with acute or convalescent COVID-19. Each CDR3 is given with its conserved first and last residue. D genes are given only for firm matches. Clone size is stated in some rows and not others, as once, few, many or a class when expanded.

D	V	J	size	CDR3	DNA
TRBD2	TRBV24-1	TRBJ2-1	-	CATSDLRGGAGSYNEQFF	TGTGCCACCAGTGATTTGCGCGGGGGGGCCGGATCCTACAATGAGCAGTTCTTC
-	TRBV3-1/TRBV3-2	TRBJ1-3	-	CASSQGTAAGRGNIYF	TGTGCCAGCAGCCAGGGTACAGCGGCGGGGCGCGGCAACATATATTTT
TRBD1	TRBV18	TRBJ1-1	once	CASSPGQGTEAFF	TGTGCCAGCTCACCCGGACAGGGCACTGAAGCTTTCTTT
TRBD1	TRBV25-1	TRBJ1-2	-	CASSVGGQGLYGYTF	TGTGCCAGCAGTGTTGGGGGACAGGGACTCTATGGCTACACCTTC
-	TRBV5-5	TRBJ2-5	-	CASSSSETQYF	TGTGCCAGCAGCTCCAGTGAGACCCAGTACTTC
TRBD1	TRBV6-6	TRBJ1-3	-	CASSSFQGAGGNTIYF	TGTGCCAGCAGTTCTTTCCAGGGGGCGGGGGGAAACACCATATATTTT
TRBD1	TRBV2	TRBJ1-1	once	CASSYRGPNTEAFF	TGTGCCAGCAGTTACAGGGGACCGAACACTGAAGCTTTCTTT
TRBD2	TRBV15	TRBJ2-5	-	CATSRGLAQETQYF	TGTGCCACCAGCAGAGGACTAGCTCAAGAGACCCAGTACTTC
-	TRBV7-9	TRBJ1-4	-	CASSLPTSDSFNEKLFF	TGTGCCAGCAGCTTACCCACCTCTGACAGTTTTAATGAAAAACTGTTTTTT
TRBD1	TRBV19	TRBJ1-4	once	CASSRDRPRMANEKLFF	TGTGCCAGTAGTCGGGACAGACCAAGAATGGCTAATGAAAAACTGTTTTTT
-	TRBV25-1	TRBJ2-7	-	CASSEGGGIREYEQYF	TGTGCCAGCAGTGAGGGGGGGGGCATCCGCGAATACGAGCAGTACTTC
TRBD1	TRBV19	TRBJ1-6	-	CASTPGQVYNSPLHF	TGTGCCAGTACCCCGGGACAGGTGTATAATTCACCCCTCCACTTT
TRBD1	TRBV11-1	TRBJ2-3	-	CASSRRTGVTDTQYF	TGTGCCAGCAGCCGGCGGACAGGGGTAACAGATACGCAGTATTTT